This TCR beta chain stems from a study of T cell responses to AZD1222 COVID-19 vaccine. Study overall: Doses given second, at about 4 or about 12 weeks, were pooled. Study-level results: A mostly white British donor set with more females was recruited, and clonal diversity was possibly underestimated. No day 14 peak samples; only post-peak repertoires were characterized.

Method: immunoSEQ multiplex PCR; TCRdb's copy keeps in-frame clones and lacks some. The table records around 110,000 clones, more than 85% of them present only once. Per the germline V gene, CDR1 is MNHEY and CDR2 is SVGAGI. The V segment lost 6 bases and the J segment 4 bases; nucleotides outside the gene matches: 10. The CDR3 is made up of 15 amino acids. Details on this clone: Its specificity is not known.

The source is an adult in good health. The rearrangement links TRBV6-5 to TRBJ2-5, with 8 positions matching TRBD2. This specimen consisted of peripheral blood, obtained on day 0 of AZD1222 vaccination. CDR3 region: CASRPSGGAPETQYF. CDR3 sequence (DNA): TGTGCCAGCAGACCCTCCGGGGGGGCCCCAGAGACCCAGTACTTC.